Below, 15 T cell receptor beta chains from the same sample are listed, as sequenced in a study of graft-versus-host responses after intestinal transplantation. Their specific antigens are unknown. Assay: immunoSEQ multiplex PCR; the TCRdb copy retains only in-frame clones and omits some. The sample holds about 59,000 clones, approximately 94% seen once. The material was unstimulated CD4+ T cells sorted from spleen or lymph node cells, obtained before transplant. These receptors originate from a human donor who was the organ donor for an intestinal transplant.

This clone was detected once. The CDR3 reads CASSLTTGANYGYTF. For the CDR3, the DNA is TGTGCCAGCAGCTTAACAACAGGGGCTAACTATGGCTACACCTTC. The chain has TRBV7-2 and TRBJ1-2, with 7 bases aligning to TRBD1. CDR1 is SGHTA and CDR2 is FQGNSA in the germline V gene. The CDR3 is 15 residues long. J was trimmed by 0 bases and V by 2 bases; bases with no gene match: 3.

This clone was recorded once. The V call is TRBV12-5, the J call TRBJ2-1; D gene uncertain. This CDR3 contains 14 residues. Germline-derived CDR1 and CDR2 are LGHNT and FRNRAP. V was cut by 4 bases and J by 1 base, with 8 bases left in between. CDR3 in amino acids: CASGSRSSYNEQFF. In DNA form, the CDR3 reads TGTGCTAGTGGTTCTAGGAGTTCCTACAATGAGCAGTTCTTC.

The chain uses TRBV7-2 and TRBJ1-2; D possibly corresponds to TRBD1 (5 bases). Germline CDR1 SGHTA, CDR2 FQGNSA. CDR3 length equals 15 residues. The V and J ends lost 0 bases and 4 bases respectively, with 12 bases between them. CDR3 DNA: TGTGCCAGCAGCTTAGCCGGCAGGGTAAGCTATGGCTACACCTTC. This sequence encodes CASSLAGRVSYGYTF.

The chain employs TRBV7-8 and TRBJ1-5; D unresolved. Germline V gives CDR1 SGHVS, CDR2 FQNEAQ. This CDR3 is built from 12 residues. Trimming shortened V by 3 bases and J by 4 bases, and 4 bases separated the two germline ends. The CDR3 region has the DNA TGTGCCAGCAGCTTCGTAAATCAGCCCCAGCATTTT. It specifies CASSFVNQPQHF.

This clone was observed once. The chain is built from TRBV5-4 and TRBJ2-1; D remains ambiguous. Per germline, CDR1 SGHNT and CDR2 YYREEE (reference sequence). V lost 1 base and J lost 13, with 12 bases in between. The CDR3 totals 12 residues. CDR3 residues: CASSLLSASQFF. The CDR3 DNA follows: TGTGCCAGCAGCTTGTTATCAGCATCCCAGTTCTTC.

The chain combines TRBV7-6 with TRBJ2-7; no definite D call. The CDR3 extends over 11 amino acids. Germline values: CDR1 SGHVS, CDR2 FNYEAQ. V lost 2 bases and J lost 6, with 5 bases in between. In nucleotides, the CDR3 is TGTGCCAGCAGCTTATCGTGCGAGCAGTACTTC. Amino acids: CASSLSCEQYF.

The V and J genes are TRBV2 and TRBJ2-1, with TRBD2 matching 7 bases. CDR1 and CDR2 (germline): SNHLY, FYNNEI. The CDR3 spans 17 residues. V gave up 5 bases and J gave up 2 bases; unmatched junction bases: 12. The CDR3 protein is CASSSPSGGKAYNEQFF. The CDR3 nucleotides read TGTGCCAGCAGTAGTCCCTCGGGGGGTAAAGCCTACAATGAGCAGTTCTTC.

The CDR3 coding sequence is TGTGCCAGCAGTTACTTCTTGAACACTGAAGCTTTCTTT. It codes for CASSYFLNTEAFF. This chain links TRBV6-5 with TRBJ1-1, with D unclear. The germline V gene has CDR1 MNHEY and CDR2 SVGAGI. The V end was cut by 1 base, the J end by 0 bases, with 3 bases between. The CDR3 spans 13 residues.

The genes are TRBV18 and TRBJ1-4; 8 bases fit TRBD1. V lost 8 bases to trimming and J lost 7 bases; unmatched junction nucleotides: 12. Germline CDR1 and CDR2: KGHSH and LQKENI. The CDR3 covers 15 residues. The CDR3 region is CASTVRGQRPEKLFF. DNA for the CDR3: TGTGCCAGCACCGTCAGGGGGCAGCGACCTGAAAAACTGTTTTTT.

The CDR3 loop reads CASSEEVGEAFF. The CDR3 DNA is TGCGCCAGCAGTGAGGAGGTCGGGGAAGCTTTCTTT. J is TRBJ1-1 and V is TRBV10-2; D remains unclear. Germline loops: CDR1 WSHSY, CDR2 SAAADI. Trimming shortened V by 2 bases and J by 8 bases, and 9 bases separated the two germline ends. The CDR3 covers 12 residues.

As concerns this clone: Germline and junction disagree at one end, which may indicate a read error. The gene calls are TRBV15 and TRBJ2-3; D is undetermined. Per germline, CDR1 LNHNV and CDR2 YYDKDF (reference sequence). This CDR3 is built from 14 residues. The CDR3 here is CATSRDTPHSTRNF. CDR3 DNA: TGTGCCACCAGCAGAGATACCCCACACTCTACCAGAAATTTT.

The chain joins TRBV4-2 to TRBJ1-2; possibly TRBD1 for D (5 bases). The V gene's germline CDR1 is LGHNA and CDR2 YNFKEQ. This CDR3 comprises 13 residues. The V gene lost 1 base and the J gene lost 8 bases, with 11 bases spanning the gap. For the CDR3, the DNA is TGTGCCAGCAGCCAAGTGGCAGGGAACGGCTACACCTTC. Translating it yields CASSQVAGNGYTF.

The V gene is TRBV7-2, the J gene TRBJ1-2; 7 bases are a match to TRBD1. Germline trimming cut 3 bases from V and 4 bases from J; bases unmatched to any gene: 8. The CDR3 covers 15 residues. Germline V CDR1 and CDR2: SGHTA, FQGNSA. The CDR3 DNA is TGTGCCAGCAGCTTCCTAGGGGGCGCGGGCTATGGCTACACCTTC. Protein product: CASSFLGGAGYGYTF.

This clone has just one count. This chain uses TRBV7-3 with TRBJ2-4; D call uncertain. This CDR3 comprises 16 residues. Germline V gives CDR1 SGHTA, CDR2 FQGTGA. V shed 5 bases and J shed 1 base, with 15 bases lying between them. The CDR3 here is CASSTTKDGAKNIQYF. Written as DNA, the CDR3 is TGTGCCAGCAGCACAACCAAGGACGGGGCCAAAAACATTCAGTACTTC.

The rearrangement uses TRBV30 and TRBJ2-5; D is possibly TRBD2 (5 bases). Trimming took 1 base from V and 1 from J, leaving 10 bases between them. The V gene's germline CDR1 is GTSNPN and CDR2 SVGIG (reference sequence). The CDR3 totals 14 residues. Here the CDR3 reads CAWSEGGPQETQYF. DNA for the CDR3: TGTGCCTGGAGTGAGGGCGGGCCCCAAGAGACCCAGTACTTC.